This is a list of T cell receptor beta chains from one sample in a study of T cell responses to AZD1222 COVID-19 vaccine. TCRdb keeps only in-frame clones here, not all; method: immunoSEQ multiplex PCR. The sample contains 77,000 or so clones, about 90% of which appear only once. The sequences come from peripheral blood, collected on day 0 of MenACWY control vaccination. The source of these receptors is an adult in good health. The CDR3 runs from the conserved cysteine through the conserved F or W. D genes are given only for firm matches. Expanded clones are given a class, and other clones once, few, many or no size at all.

J gene: TRBJ2-3
V gene: TRBV5-1
D gene: .
clone size: .
CDR3 DNA: TGCGCCAGCAGCTTGGAAAAGAGCCTCAATACGCAGTATTTT
CDR3 protein: CASSLEKSLNTQYF

J gene: TRBJ1-3
V gene: TRBV5-1
D gene: .
clone size: .
CDR3 DNA: TGCGCCAGCAGCTTGGGAACAGCCTCTGGAAACACCATATATTTT
CDR3 protein: CASSLGTASGNTIYF

J gene: TRBJ2-6
V gene: TRBV28
D gene: TRBD1
clone size: once
CDR3 DNA: TGTGCCAGCAGGCCAACAGGGGGCACCGGGGCCAACGTCCTGACTTTC
CDR3 protein: CASRPTGGTGANVLTF

J gene: TRBJ1-3
V gene: TRBV5-1
D gene: .
clone size: .
CDR3 DNA: TGCGCCAGCAGCTTGACCACATCTGGAAACACCATATATTTT
CDR3 protein: CASSLTTSGNTIYF

J gene: TRBJ1-5
V gene: TRBV28
D gene: .
clone size: .
CDR3 DNA: TGTGCCAGCAGTCTGCCGGCAAGGCATAATCAGCCCCAGCATTTT
CDR3 protein: CASSLPARHNQPQHF

J gene: TRBJ1-1
V gene: TRBV7-9
D gene: .
clone size: .
CDR3 DNA: TGTGCCAGCAGCCCCCGAGTCGGGCAGATGAACACTGAAGCTTTCTTT
CDR3 protein: CASSPRVGQMNTEAFF

J gene: TRBJ2-1
V gene: TRBV28
D gene: .
clone size: .
CDR3 DNA: TGTGCCAGCAGTTTTCCCGGGATATTGAGTGAGCAGTTCTTC
CDR3 protein: CASSFPGILSEQFF

J gene: TRBJ2-7
V gene: TRBV11-3
D gene: .
clone size: .
CDR3 DNA: TGTGCCAGCAGCTCCCCATTGGGCGAGCAGTACTTC
CDR3 protein: CASSSPLGEQYF

J gene: TRBJ2-5
V gene: TRBV13
D gene: TRBD1
clone size: .
CDR3 DNA: TGTGCCAGCAGCCTAAGACAGGGTCACTACCAAGAGACCCAGTACTTC
CDR3 protein: CASSLRQGHYQETQYF

J gene: TRBJ2-3
V gene: TRBV24-1
D gene: TRBD2
clone size: once
CDR3 DNA: TGTGCCACCAGTGATCAAACGGGGACTAGCGGGAGAAGTCGGACAGATACGCAGTATTTT
CDR3 protein: CATSDQTGTSGRSRTDTQYF

J gene: TRBJ1-6
V gene: TRBV27
D gene: .
clone size: .
CDR3 DNA: TGTGCCAGCAGTTTACAAGATGGTAATTCACCCCTCCACTTT
CDR3 protein: CASSLQDGNSPLHF

J gene: TRBJ1-2
V gene: TRBV5-6
D gene: .
clone size: .
CDR3 DNA: TGTGCCAGCAGCTTGGCTCAGGGTGACTCTGGCTACACCTTC
CDR3 protein: CASSLAQGDSGYTF

J gene: TRBJ2-3
V gene: TRBV5-1
D gene: TRBD2
clone size: .
CDR3 DNA: TGCGCCAGCAGCTTGGCGGGGACTAGCGGGGGAGATACGCAGTATTTT
CDR3 protein: CASSLAGTSGGDTQYF

J gene: TRBJ1-2
V gene: TRBV6-5
D gene: .
clone size: .
CDR3 DNA: TGTGCCAGCAGTTACTCGATAACTGACGACTATGGCTACACCTTC
CDR3 protein: CASSYSITDDYGYTF

J gene: TRBJ2-5
V gene: TRBV2
D gene: TRBD1
clone size: .
CDR3 DNA: TGTGCCAGCAGTGACGGGGGACAGGGGACGGAGACCCAGTACTTC
CDR3 protein: CASSDGGQGTETQYF

J gene: TRBJ2-2
V gene: TRBV5-6
D gene: .
clone size: once
CDR3 DNA: TGTGCCAGCAGCTTCTCCTCCGGGGAGCTGTTTTTT
CDR3 protein: CASSFSSGELFF

J gene: TRBJ2-1
V gene: TRBV2
D gene: .
clone size: .
CDR3 DNA: TGTGCCAGCAGTGAGGGCAGAAGCAACGACAATGAGCAGTTCTTC
CDR3 protein: CASSEGRSNDNEQFF

J gene: TRBJ1-5
V gene: TRBV5-1
D gene: TRBD1
clone size: once
CDR3 DNA: TGCGCCAGCAGCTTGGGGACAGGCTCTAGCAATCAGCCCCAGCATTTT
CDR3 protein: CASSLGTGSSNQPQHF

J gene: TRBJ1-2
V gene: TRBV28
D gene: .
clone size: .
CDR3 DNA: TGTGCCAGCACCCGGGTGGGGTTTGGCTACACCTTC
CDR3 protein: CASTRVGFGYTF

J gene: TRBJ2-1
V gene: TRBV9
D gene: .
clone size: .
CDR3 DNA: TGTGCCAGCAGCCGGGACCCCCTTAAAGAGCAGTTCTTC
CDR3 protein: CASSRDPLKEQFF

J gene: TRBJ1-5
V gene: TRBV28
D gene: .
clone size: .
CDR3 DNA: TGTGCCAGCGCCGGTAGGAATCAGCCCCAGCATTTT
CDR3 protein: CASAGRNQPQHF

J gene: TRBJ1-3
V gene: TRBV11-2
D gene: .
clone size: .
CDR3 DNA: TGTGCCAGCAGCTTAGCCCCCGGGGTCTCTGGAAACACCATATATTTT
CDR3 protein: CASSLAPGVSGNTIYF

J gene: TRBJ1-1
V gene: TRBV18
D gene: TRBD1
clone size: .
CDR3 DNA: TGTGCCAGCTCACTAGCCGGGACAGAGAACACTGAAGCTTTCTTT
CDR3 protein: CASSLAGTENTEAFF

J gene: TRBJ1-2
V gene: TRBV4-3
D gene: .
clone size: .
CDR3 DNA: TGCGCCAGCAGCCAAGAAGACGGGACCGGCTATGGCTACACCTTC
CDR3 protein: CASSQEDGTGYGYTF

J gene: TRBJ1-5
V gene: TRBV19
D gene: .
clone size: .
CDR3 DNA: TGTGCCAGTAGTAGACCAGGGGTGGATCAGCCCCAGCATTTT
CDR3 protein: CASSRPGVDQPQHF

J gene: TRBJ2-5
V gene: TRBV5-1
D gene: .
clone size: .
CDR3 DNA: TGCGCCAGCAGCAAGGGGGAACAAGAGACCCAGTACTTC
CDR3 protein: CASSKGEQETQYF

J gene: TRBJ2-1
V gene: TRBV7-3
D gene: .
clone size: .
CDR3 DNA: TGTGCCAGCAGTCGTCCGCCCCATGAGCAGTTCTTC
CDR3 protein: CASSRPPHEQFF

J gene: TRBJ1-2
V gene: TRBV3-1/TRBV3-2
D gene: .
clone size: .
CDR3 DNA: TGTGCCAGCAGCCCCGTCGGGGGGCAGGGATATGGCTACACCTTC
CDR3 protein: CASSPVGGQGYGYTF

J gene: TRBJ2-4
V gene: TRBV4-3
D gene: .
clone size: .
CDR3 DNA: TGCGCCAGCAGCCAAGATATTGGGGAAGGAGGAAACATTCAGTACTTC
CDR3 protein: CASSQDIGEGGNIQYF

J gene: TRBJ1-2
V gene: TRBV20-1
D gene: .
clone size: .
CDR3 DNA: TGCAGTGCTAGGGGTGGGGATGGCTACACCTTC
CDR3 protein: CSARGGDGYTF

J gene: TRBJ1-6
V gene: TRBV2
D gene: .
clone size: .
CDR3 DNA: TGTGCCAGCAGTGAGGGGGTAAGCTCCTATAATTCACCCCTCCACTTT
CDR3 protein: CASSEGVSSYNSPLHF

J gene: TRBJ1-2
V gene: TRBV7-2
D gene: .
clone size: .
CDR3 DNA: TGTGCCAGCAGCTTGGTAGGGGATACCACCTATGGCTACACCTTC
CDR3 protein: CASSLVGDTTYGYTF

J gene: TRBJ2-2
V gene: TRBV2
D gene: TRBD1
clone size: .
CDR3 DNA: TGTGCCAGCAGTCAAGACAGGGGGAACACCGGGGAGCTGTTTTTT
CDR3 protein: CASSQDRGNTGELFF

J gene: TRBJ2-7
V gene: TRBV13
D gene: TRBD2
clone size: .
CDR3 DNA: TGTGCCAGCAGCTCAACACCGGGACTAGCCCCCTACGAGCAGTACTTC
CDR3 protein: CASSSTPGLAPYEQYF

J gene: TRBJ2-7
V gene: TRBV15
D gene: .
clone size: once
CDR3 DNA: TGTGCCACCAGCAGAGATCCCGACAGCTACGAGCAGTACTTC
CDR3 protein: CATSRDPDSYEQYF

J gene: TRBJ2-7
V gene: TRBV19
D gene: .
clone size: .
CDR3 DNA: TGTGCCAGCGGAAATACAGGGGAGCAGTACTTC
CDR3 protein: CASGNTGEQYF

J gene: TRBJ1-2
V gene: TRBV19
D gene: .
clone size: once
CDR3 DNA: TGTGCCAGTAGCTTAATGGCAGAGAACTATGGCTACACCTTC
CDR3 protein: CASSLMAENYGYTF

J gene: TRBJ2-1
V gene: TRBV6-1
D gene: .
clone size: .
CDR3 DNA: TGTGCCAGCAGTGAAGCGCTGACAGGAGCCTACAATGAGCAGTTCTTC
CDR3 protein: CASSEALTGAYNEQFF

J gene: TRBJ2-1
V gene: TRBV6-1
D gene: TRBD2
clone size: .
CDR3 DNA: TGTGCCAGCAGTGCGCCCGGGACTAGCGGGAATGAGCAGTTCTTC
CDR3 protein: CASSAPGTSGNEQFF

J gene: TRBJ1-1
V gene: TRBV29-1
D gene: .
clone size: few
CDR3 DNA: TGCAGCGTTGAAGATACAGGTGAAGCTTTCTTT
CDR3 protein: CSVEDTGEAFF

J gene: TRBJ1-4
V gene: TRBV14
D gene: .
clone size: .
CDR3 DNA: TGTGCCAGCAGACCCGCGGGGGTACAAGAAAAACTGTTTTTT
CDR3 protein: CASRPAGVQEKLFF

J gene: TRBJ2-3
V gene: TRBV6-4
D gene: .
clone size: .
CDR3 DNA: TGTGCCAGCAGTGAGTCGGGAGTCTTGGATACGCAGTATTTT
CDR3 protein: CASSESGVLDTQYF

J gene: TRBJ1-6
V gene: TRBV28
D gene: TRBD1
clone size: .
CDR3 DNA: TGTGCCGGACAAGAGGGGACAGCTAATTCACCCCTCCACTTT
CDR3 protein: CAGQEGTANSPLHF

J gene: TRBJ1-5
V gene: TRBV9
D gene: TRBD1
clone size: .
CDR3 DNA: TGTGCCAGCAGCGTCACCGGGACAGGGCTATGTCAGCCCCAGCATTTT
CDR3 protein: CASSVTGTGLCQPQHF

J gene: TRBJ1-5
V gene: TRBV28
D gene: .
clone size: .
CDR3 DNA: TGTGCCAGCAGGCTGGCCGGCGGCAGCAATCAGCCCCAGCATTTT
CDR3 protein: CASRLAGGSNQPQHF

J gene: TRBJ2-1
V gene: TRBV29-1
D gene: .
clone size: .
CDR3 DNA: TGCAGCGTTGTTCCCCAGGGGAGAAGCTACAATGAGCAGTTCTTC
CDR3 protein: CSVVPQGRSYNEQFF

J gene: TRBJ1-2
V gene: TRBV28
D gene: TRBD1
clone size: .
CDR3 DNA: TGTGCCAGCAGTACGCAACAGGGGCTGAACTATGGCTACACCTTC
CDR3 protein: CASSTQQGLNYGYTF

J gene: TRBJ2-3
V gene: TRBV4-3
D gene: TRBD2
clone size: .
CDR3 DNA: TGCGCCAGCAGCCAGGCCCCGACTAGCGTCGATACGCAGTATTTT
CDR3 protein: CASSQAPTSVDTQYF